Described below is a single TCR beta chain sequence and its context. Germline V gene sequence: CDR1 LGHDT, CDR2 YNNKEL (reference sequence). J gave up 4 bases and V 6 bases, and 16 bases lay outside the gene matches. This CDR3 contains 17 residues. Authors' processing steps: Using reference gene primer amplification, nucleated cell counts were estimated. Here immunoSEQ multiplex PCR was the method, and the copy in TCRdb shows in-frame clones only, minus some. V and J calls and clone size are as listed in that table; D and trimming were resolved from the DNA. Seen here are roughly 670,000 clones, approximately 90% observed once, and the top ten hold roughly 0.25%. These data come from a study of blood T cell repertoires in COVID-19. Background on the study: Spain, Italy and the United States supplied samples that represented acute and convalescent COVID-19.

V is TRBV3-1 (or the pseudogene TRBV3-2) and J is TRBJ1-1; 8 positions agree with TRBD1. The receptor was isolated from a woman younger than 35 with acute or convalescent COVID-19. Sequenced sample: peripheral blood. Written as DNA, the CDR3 is TGTGCCAGCAGTCCTCGATCACCGGGACAGGAGGGCACTGAAGCTTTCTTT. Encoded protein: CASSPRSPGQEGTEAFF.